This TCR beta chain was obtained from a study of a mutant IDH1 vaccine in newly diagnosed glioma. Study details: Therapy received beforehand was radiotherapy, temozolomide, or both, with most patients given both.

The time point here: baseline, week 1 (first vaccination visit). Sample treatment: pre-vaccination baseline after standard-of-care therapy. TCRdb's copy holds only in-frame clones and misses some; the assay was immunoSEQ multiplex PCR. The data show approximately 70,000 clones, 70% to 80% seen once. This CDR3 region has 14 residues. Losses at the gene ends were 0 bases for V and 4 bases for J; bases not matched to a gene: 3. Germline V gives CDR1 SGDLS, CDR2 YYNGEE. The sample here was PBMCs, taken from a glioma patient treated with radiotherapy, temozolomide or both. The V gene is TRBV9, the J gene TRBJ2-7; TRBD2 matches at 8 bases. This clonotype was obtained from a man aged 45-65 years with glioma. The CDR3 sequence is CASSVGAGEYEQYF. CDR3 in DNA: TGTGCCAGCAGCGTAGGAGCGGGGGAGTACGAGCAGTACTTC. Together with reference TRBV9 and TRBJ2-7, the CDR3 gives the full variable domain: DSGVTQTPKHLITATGQRVTLRCSPRSGDLSVYWYQQSLDQGLQFLIQYYNGEERAKGNILERFSAQQFPDLHSELNLSSLELGDSALYFCASSVGAGEYEQYFGPGTRLTVT.